In its sample, the clone carrying this T cell receptor (beta chain) was seen a few times. Antigen unknown. The data stem from a study of response to subunit inactivated influenza vaccine. Findings and limits, study-wide: The authors suggested that few new T cells are recruited per seasonal influenza vaccination.

CDR1 and CDR2 (germline): MDHEN, SYDVKM. V dropped 3 bases and J dropped 2; count of bases not matched to a gene: 10. There are 16 residues in the CDR3. MiXCR, run by TCRdb on the RT-PCR reads, gives a single entry per CDR3 protein. The sample yields around 480,000 distinct CDR3 sequences, about 15% seen once. The specimen was CD4+ T cells sorted from PBMCs, collected less than 25 months after vaccination. The V call is TRBV28, the J call TRBJ2-7, with 7 bases matching TRBD1. This TCR derives from a man between 50 and 75 years old who received an inactivated influenza vaccine. In nucleotides, the CDR3 is TGTGCCAGCAGTTTCGGGCAGGGGGAGATTCCCTACGAGCAGTACTTC. Residues: CASSFGQGEIPYEQYF.